These T cell receptor beta chains were read from a single sample in a study of T cell repertoires in cytomegalovirus infection. Each CDR3 protein is one row after TCRdb ran MiXCR on the reads. The table has fewer than 130,000 distinct CDR3 sequences, roughly 40% seen once. Their antigen targets remain unknown. The starting material was CD8+ T cells from cultured PBMCs, obtained from culture after CMV antigen stimulation. The receptor set was obtained from a human donor in good health (CMV status not recorded). Some clones in this sample may be carry-over from other donors' samples. The CDR3 runs from the conserved cysteine through the conserved F or W. A D gene is named only where the DNA matches it firmly. Size tells how often a clone was seen (once, few, many) or the class of an expanded clone, and some rows leave it out.

J gene	clone size	D gene	V gene	CDR3 DNA	CDR3 protein
TRBJ2-1	NA	NA	TRBV7-8	TGTGCCAGCAGCCAGGGGGGGGTCTACTACAATGAGCAGTTCTTC	CASSQGGVYYNEQFF
TRBJ2-7	few	TRBD1	TRBV4-1	TGCGCCAGCAGCCAAGGGGGGGACAGGCCCACCTACGAGCAGTACTTC	CASSQGGDRPTYEQYF
TRBJ1-5	few	NA	TRBV19	TGTGCCAGTAGTATAGAAGGCAGGTCGGATCAGCCCCAGCATTTT	CASSIEGRSDQPQHF
TRBJ2-1	NA	NA	TRBV10-3	TGTGCCATCAGTGAAACGTTGGGGGGGCGGGATAATGAGCAGTTCTTC	CAISETLGGRDNEQFF
TRBJ1-1	many	TRBD1	TRBV12-3/TRBV12-4	TGTGCCAGCAGCCCTGGACAGGGGGGGACTGAAGCTTTCTTT	CASSPGQGGTEAFF
TRBJ2-2	NA	NA	TRBV24-1	TGTGCCACCAGTGATTATAGGTCTCTCACCGGGGAGCTGTTTTTT	CATSDYRSLTGELFF
TRBJ2-2	NA	TRBD1	TRBV7-9	TGTGCCAGCAGCTCAGGGACAGCGAACACCGGGGAGCTGTTTTTT	CASSSGTANTGELFF
TRBJ1-1	few	NA	TRBV7-6	TGTGCCAGCTCGGATTTGTATCCCGGGGGACCGCTGAACACTGAAGCTTTCTTT	CASSDLYPGGPLNTEAFF
TRBJ1-1	few	NA	TRBV7-2	TGTGCCAGCAGCTCCGACCCGACAGGACCTCTGAACACTGAAGCTTTCTTT	CASSSDPTGPLNTEAFF
TRBJ2-1	few	TRBD2	TRBV7-6	TGTGCCAGCAGCTCCGGGGGGGCCGCCTACAATGAGCAGTTCTTC	CASSSGGAAYNEQFF
TRBJ2-1	NA	TRBD2	TRBV7-8	TGTGCCAGCAGCTTATTTAGCGGGGGGGTTAATGAGCAGTTCTTC	CASSLFSGGVNEQFF
TRBJ2-1	few	TRBD1	TRBV6-5	TGTGCCAGCAGTCAGGGACAGGGAACCGCTTATGAGCAGTTCTTC	CASSQGQGTAYEQFF
TRBJ1-5	many	NA	TRBV27	TGTGCCAGCAGTCCACTTTTTACCGGGGAGGGGGGGCCCCAGCATTTT	CASSPLFTGEGGPQHF
TRBJ1-5	NA	NA	TRBV18	TGTGCCAGCTCACGAGGCAGAACAGTTCGTAGCAATCAGCCCCAGCATTTT	CASSRGRTVRSNQPQHF
TRBJ2-7	NA	TRBD1	TRBV20-1	TGCAGTGCAACCGTACCGACAGGGGACTACGAGCAGTACTTC	CSATVPTGDYEQYF
TRBJ1-1	NA	NA	TRBV4-1	TGCGCCAGCAGCCACCAGCCCCTGGGGGGTCCTGAAGCTTTCTTT	CASSHQPLGGPEAFF
TRBJ2-7	NA	NA	TRBV7-9	TGTGCCAGCAGCTTAGACGGGACCGAGCAGTACTTC	CASSLDGTEQYF
TRBJ2-5	NA	NA	TRBV3-1	TGTGCCAGCACCCCCCCCGGGCTCCAAGAGACCCAGTACTTC	CASTPPGLQETQYF
TRBJ2-1	NA	NA	TRBV9	TGTGCCAGCAGCGAGGGCGGGGGCCACACCTACAATGAGCAGTTCTTC	CASSEGGGHTYNEQFF
TRBJ2-4	NA	NA	TRBV27	TGTGCCAGCAGTTTATGGGGGTCCAACGACATTCAGTACTTC	CASSLWGSNDIQYF
TRBJ2-1	few	NA	TRBV4-1	TGCGCCAGCAGCCCCGAGGGGAACAATGAGCAGTTCTTC	CASSPEGNNEQFF
TRBJ2-1	NA	TRBD2	TRBV4-1	TGCGCCAGCAGCCAAGGAGTACTAGCGGACAATGAGCAGTTCTTC	CASSQGVLADNEQFF
TRBJ2-3	NA	NA	TRBV10-3	TGTGCCATCAGGGGTGAAGGTCCAGATACGCAGTATTTT	CAIRGEGPDTQYF
TRBJ2-1	NA	NA	TRBV25-1	TGTGCCAGCAGGGATCGGGCAACCAATGAGCAGTTCTTC	CASRDRATNEQFF
TRBJ1-1	few	NA	TRBV18	TGTGCCAGCTCACCCATTGGTGGGGACACTGAAGCTTTCTTT	CASSPIGGDTEAFF
TRBJ2-7	NA	NA	TRBV12-3/TRBV12-4	TGTGCCAGCAGCCCGGGGGTGTACGAGCAGTACTTC	CASSPGVYEQYF
TRBJ2-7	NA	NA	TRBV20-1	TGCAGTGCTAGACCCGAAACAGGTTACGAGCAGTACTTC	CSARPETGYEQYF
TRBJ2-5	many	TRBD1	TRBV7-9	TGTGCCAGCAGCTCCCGGGACAGCCAAGAGACCCAGTACTTC	CASSSRDSQETQYF
TRBJ2-7	NA	NA	TRBV28	TGTGCCAGCAGCTATGGTAGCTCCTACGAGCAGTACTTC	CASSYGSSYEQYF